The next 5 T cell receptor beta chains were all read from a single sample in a study of blood T cell repertoires in COVID-19. TCRdb's table, derived via immunoSEQ multiplex PCR, lists solely in-frame clones and lacks some. The sample has 100,000 to 150,000 clones; about 84% are singletons. Sequencing used peripheral blood. These receptors all stem from a human donor in a cohort sampled during active COVID-19.

V and J are TRBV19 and TRBJ1-4; D is perhaps TRBD1 (5 bases). Per the germline V gene, CDR1 is LNHDA and CDR2 is SQIVND (reference sequence). The CDR3 totals 14 residues. Trimming stripped 3 bases from V and 4 bases from J, with 9 bases between. The CDR3 region has the DNA TGTGCCAGTAGTATCAGGGCCATTAATGAAAAACTGTTTTTT. Translated, it gives CASSIRAINEKLFF.

Only a few counts were recorded for this clone. The chain carries TRBV2 and TRBJ2-7, with 8 bases matching TRBD2. The trim removed 6 bases at V and 5 bases at J, leaving 9 bases unmatched. The CDR3 is 14 residues long. Germline loops: CDR1 SNHLY, CDR2 FYNNEI. CDR3 bases: TGTGCCAGCAGGGACCTCGGACTAGCTCACGAGCAGTACTTC. Translating it yields CASRDLGLAHEQYF.

The J gene is TRBJ2-7, the V gene TRBV7-2; 7 bases agree with TRBD1. Per germline, CDR1 SGHTA and CDR2 FQGNSA. With 4 bases clipped from V and 2 bases from J, the junction kept 8 bases outside the gene matches. The CDR3 contains 15 residues. The CDR3: CASSWGQLRTYEQYF. CDR3 DNA sequence: TGTGCCAGCAGCTGGGGACAGCTTCGAACCTACGAGCAGTACTTC.

The chain uses TRBV5-6 and TRBJ1-6; D gene uncertain. CDR3 length: 13 amino acids. Germline lookup yields CDR1 SGHDT and CDR2 YYEEEE. V lost 5 bases to trimming and J lost 11 bases, with 14 bases between them. The chain's CDR3 is CASRRADRAPLHF. Here the CDR3 DNA reads TGTGCCAGCAGGAGGGCAGACCGAGCACCCCTCCACTTT.

Concerning this clone itself: The sample holds other DNA sequences that translate to the same CDR3. This chain links TRBV9 with TRBJ2-3, with 7 bases lining up with TRBD2. CDR1 and CDR2 (germline): SGDLS, YYNGEE. The CDR3 covers 15 residues. J lost 0 bases, V lost 2 bases, and 3 bases had no gene match. This CDR3 reads CASSVSGTSTDTQYF. CDR3 nucleotides: TGTGCCAGCAGCGTCAGCGGGACTAGCACAGATACGCAGTATTTT. The full variable domain, its missing parts supplied by reference TRBV9 and TRBJ2-3, is DSGVTQTPKHLITATGQRVTLRCSPRSGDLSVYWYQQSLDQGLQFLIQYYNGEERAKGNILERFSAQQFPDLHSELNLSSLELGDSALYFCASSVSGTSTDTQYFGPGTRLTVL.